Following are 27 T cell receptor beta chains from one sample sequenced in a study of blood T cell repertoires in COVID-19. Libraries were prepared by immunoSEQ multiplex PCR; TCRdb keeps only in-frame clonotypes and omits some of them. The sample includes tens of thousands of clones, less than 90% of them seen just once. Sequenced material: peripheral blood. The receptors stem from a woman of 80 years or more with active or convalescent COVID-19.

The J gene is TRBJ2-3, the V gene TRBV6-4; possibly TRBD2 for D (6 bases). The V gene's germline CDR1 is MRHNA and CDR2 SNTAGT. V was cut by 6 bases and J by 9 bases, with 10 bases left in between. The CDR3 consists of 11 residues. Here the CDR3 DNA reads TGTGCCAGCAGGAAAGGAGGGACGCAGTATTTT. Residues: CASRKGGTQYF.

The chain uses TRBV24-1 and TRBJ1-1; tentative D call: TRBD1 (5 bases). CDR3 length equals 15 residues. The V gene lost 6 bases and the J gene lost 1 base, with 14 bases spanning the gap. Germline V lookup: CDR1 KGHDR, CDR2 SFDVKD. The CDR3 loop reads CATSSDWGGNTEAFF. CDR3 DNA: TGTGCCACCAGTTCAGACTGGGGGGGGAACACTGAAGCTTTCTTT.

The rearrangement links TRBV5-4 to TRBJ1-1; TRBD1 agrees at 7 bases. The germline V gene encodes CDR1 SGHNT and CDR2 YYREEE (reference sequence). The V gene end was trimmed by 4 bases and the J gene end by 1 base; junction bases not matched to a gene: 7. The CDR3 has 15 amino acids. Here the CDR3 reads CASSKRTGQNTEAFF. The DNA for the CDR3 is TGTGCCAGCAGCAAAAGGACAGGACAGAACACTGAAGCTTTCTTT.

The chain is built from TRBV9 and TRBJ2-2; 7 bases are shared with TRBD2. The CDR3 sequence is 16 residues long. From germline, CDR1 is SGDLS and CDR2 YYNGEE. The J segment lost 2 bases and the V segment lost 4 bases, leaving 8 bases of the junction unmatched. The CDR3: CASSTLSGGNTGELFF. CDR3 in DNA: TGTGCCAGCAGCACCCTCTCGGGGGGAAACACCGGGGAGCTGTTTTTT.

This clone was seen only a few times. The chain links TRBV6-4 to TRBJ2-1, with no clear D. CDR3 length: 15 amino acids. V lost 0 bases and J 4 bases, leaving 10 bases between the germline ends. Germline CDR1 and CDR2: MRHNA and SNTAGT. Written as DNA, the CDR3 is TGTGCCAGCAGTGACTCTTACTCCGATTACAATGAGCAGTTCTTC. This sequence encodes CASSDSYSDYNEQFF.

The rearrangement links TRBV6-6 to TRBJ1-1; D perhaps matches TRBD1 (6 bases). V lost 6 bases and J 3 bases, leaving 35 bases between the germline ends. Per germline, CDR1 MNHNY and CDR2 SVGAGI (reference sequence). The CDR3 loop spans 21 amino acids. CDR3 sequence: CASSRNIQTGYGSIAHTEAFF. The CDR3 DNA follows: TGTGCCAGCAGCAGAAATATCCAAACAGGGTATGGGTCTATCGCACACACTGAAGCTTTCTTT.

CDR3 sequence (DNA): TGTGCCAGTAGTATTGGAGACAGAAACACCGGGGAGCTGTTTTTT. Translation gives CASSIGDRNTGELFF. J is TRBJ2-2 and V is TRBV19, with D perhaps TRBD1 (5 bases). The V gene's germline CDR1 is LNHDA and CDR2 SQIVND (reference sequence). The V and J ends lost 3 bases and 2 bases respectively, with 10 bases between them. The CDR3 is 15 residues long. Full variable domain (rest looked up from reference TRBV19 and TRBJ2-2): DGGITQSPKYLFRKEGQNVTLSCEQNLNHDAMYWYRQDPGQGLRLIYYSQIVNDFQKGDIAEGYSVSREKKESFPLTVTSAQKNPTAFYLCASSIGDRNTGELFFGEGSRLTVL.

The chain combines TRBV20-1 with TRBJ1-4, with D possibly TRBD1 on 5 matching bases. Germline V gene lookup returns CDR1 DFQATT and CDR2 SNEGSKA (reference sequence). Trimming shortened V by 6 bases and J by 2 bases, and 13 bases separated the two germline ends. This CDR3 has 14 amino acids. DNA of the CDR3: TGCAGTGCCAGTCCGGACATGACTAATGAAAAACTGTTTTTT. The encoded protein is CSASPDMTNEKLFF.

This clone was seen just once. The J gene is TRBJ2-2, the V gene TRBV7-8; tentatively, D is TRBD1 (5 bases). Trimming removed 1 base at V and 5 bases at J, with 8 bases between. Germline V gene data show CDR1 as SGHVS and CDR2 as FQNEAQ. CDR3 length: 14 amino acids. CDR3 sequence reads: CASSLGTGTGELFF. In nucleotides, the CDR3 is TGTGCCAGCAGCTTAGGTACAGGAACCGGGGAGCTGTTTTTT.

CDR3 nucleotides: TGTGCCAGCAGTGAGGCCACCAATAGCAATCAGCCCCAGCATTTT. Translated, it gives CASSEATNSNQPQHF. The chain recombines TRBV6-1 with TRBJ1-5; no definite D call. Germline V gives CDR1 MNHNS, CDR2 SASEGT. V was trimmed by 3 bases and J by 0 bases, leaving 9 bases between them. The CDR3 consists of 15 residues.

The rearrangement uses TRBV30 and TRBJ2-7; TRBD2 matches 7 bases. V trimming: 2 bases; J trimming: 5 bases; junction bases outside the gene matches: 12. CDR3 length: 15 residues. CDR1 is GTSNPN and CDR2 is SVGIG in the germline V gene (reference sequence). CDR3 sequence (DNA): TGTGCCTGGAGTAATTTCGACCCTCGGGGGGACGAGCAGTACTTC. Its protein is CAWSNFDPRGDEQYF.

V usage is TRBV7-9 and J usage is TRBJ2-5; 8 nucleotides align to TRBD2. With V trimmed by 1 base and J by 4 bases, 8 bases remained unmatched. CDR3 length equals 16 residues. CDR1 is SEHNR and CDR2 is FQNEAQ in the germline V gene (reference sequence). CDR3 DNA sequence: TGTGCCAGCAGCTTAGGAGGAAGCGGGGGTTCAGAGACCCAGTACTTC. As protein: CASSLGGSGGSETQYF.

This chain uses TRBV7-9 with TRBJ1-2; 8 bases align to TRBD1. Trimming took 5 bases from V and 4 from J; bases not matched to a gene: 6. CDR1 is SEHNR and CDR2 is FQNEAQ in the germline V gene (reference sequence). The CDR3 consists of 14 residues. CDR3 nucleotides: TGTGCCAGCAGCCCAGGACAGGGCCTCTATGGCTACACCTTC. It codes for CASSPGQGLYGYTF.

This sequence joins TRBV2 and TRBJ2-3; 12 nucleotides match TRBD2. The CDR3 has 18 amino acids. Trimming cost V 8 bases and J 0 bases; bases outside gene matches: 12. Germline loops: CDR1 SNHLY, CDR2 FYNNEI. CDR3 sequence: CASVRLAGAARSTDTQYF. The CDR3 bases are TGTGCCAGCGTAAGACTAGCGGGGGCTGCGCGTAGCACAGATACGCAGTATTTT. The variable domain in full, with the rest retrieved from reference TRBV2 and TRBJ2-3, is EPEVTQTPSHQVTQMGQEVILRCVPISNHLYFYWYRQILGQKVEFLVSFYNNEISEKSEIFDDQFSVERPDGSNFTLKIRSTKLEDSAMYFCASVRLAGAARSTDTQYFGPGTRLTVL.

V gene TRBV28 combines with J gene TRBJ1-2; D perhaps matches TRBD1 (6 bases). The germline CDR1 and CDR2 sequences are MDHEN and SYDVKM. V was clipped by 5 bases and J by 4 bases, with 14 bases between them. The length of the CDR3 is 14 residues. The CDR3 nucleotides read TGTGCCAGCAGTCTGACAGGAGCGATCTATGGCTACACCTTC. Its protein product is CASSLTGAIYGYTF.

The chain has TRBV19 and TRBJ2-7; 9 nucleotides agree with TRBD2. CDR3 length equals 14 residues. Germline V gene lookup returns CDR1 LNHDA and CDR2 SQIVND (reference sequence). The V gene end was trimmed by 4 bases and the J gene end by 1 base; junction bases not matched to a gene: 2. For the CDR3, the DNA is TGTGCCAGTAGTACGACTAGCGGTTCCTACGAGCAGTACTTC. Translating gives CASSTTSGSYEQYF.

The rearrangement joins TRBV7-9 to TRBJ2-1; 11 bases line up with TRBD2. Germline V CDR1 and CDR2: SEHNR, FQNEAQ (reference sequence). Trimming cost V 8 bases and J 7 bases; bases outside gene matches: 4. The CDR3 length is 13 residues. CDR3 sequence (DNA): TGTGCCAGCCTAGCGGGGGGTGATAATGAGCAGTTCTTC. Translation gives CASLAGGDNEQFF.

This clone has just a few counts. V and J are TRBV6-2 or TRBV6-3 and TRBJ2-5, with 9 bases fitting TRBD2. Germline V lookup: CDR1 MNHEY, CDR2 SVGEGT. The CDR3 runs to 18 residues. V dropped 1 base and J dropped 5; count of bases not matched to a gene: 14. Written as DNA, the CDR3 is TGTGCCAGCAGTTACTGGCAGGGGGAAGCGGGGGGACCCGAGACCCAGTACTTC. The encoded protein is CASSYWQGEAGGPETQYF.

CDR3 nucleotides: TGTGCCAGTAGGACGGACAGGAGTAACACTGAAGCTTTCTTT. Encoded protein: CASRTDRSNTEAFF. The V gene is TRBV19, the J gene TRBJ1-1, with 7 bases that match TRBD1. Germline V gene lookup returns CDR1 LNHDA and CDR2 SQIVND (reference sequence). V was clipped by 6 bases and J by 2 bases; unmatched bases: 6. This CDR3 is built from 14 residues.

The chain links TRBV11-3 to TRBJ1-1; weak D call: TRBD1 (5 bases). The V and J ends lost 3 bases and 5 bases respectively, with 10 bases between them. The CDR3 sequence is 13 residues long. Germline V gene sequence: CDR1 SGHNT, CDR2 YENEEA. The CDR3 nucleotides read TGTGCCAGCAGCTTTCAGCGGGGGACTGAAGCTTTCTTT. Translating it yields CASSFQRGTEAFF.

CDR3 nucleotide sequence: TGTGCCAGCAGCTCCCTTGGCCCCGTTGAGCTGTTTTTT. It specifies CASSSLGPVELFF. The V and J genes are TRBV7-4 and TRBJ2-2; D is ambiguous. Trimming left V 4 bases short and J 11 bases short, with 14 bases between. CDR3 length equals 13 residues. CDR1 SGHVT and CDR2 SQSDAQ come from the germline V gene. Looking up the rest from reference TRBV7-4 and TRBJ2-2 gives the full variable domain: GAGVSQSPRYKVAKRGRDVALRCDSISGHVTLYWYRQTLGQGSEVLTYSQSDAQRDKSGRPSGRFSAERPERSVSTLKIQRTEQGDSAVYLCASSSLGPVELFFGEGSRLTVL.

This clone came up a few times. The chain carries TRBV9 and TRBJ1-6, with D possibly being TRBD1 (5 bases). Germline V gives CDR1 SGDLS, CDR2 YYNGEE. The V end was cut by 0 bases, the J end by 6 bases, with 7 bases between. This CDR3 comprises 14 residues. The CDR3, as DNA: TGTGCCAGCAGCGTAGGACAGTTTAATTCACCCCTCCACTTT. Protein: CASSVGQFNSPLHF.

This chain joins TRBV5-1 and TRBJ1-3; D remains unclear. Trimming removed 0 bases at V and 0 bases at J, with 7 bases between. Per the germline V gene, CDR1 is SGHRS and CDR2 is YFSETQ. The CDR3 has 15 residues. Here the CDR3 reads CASSLENSSGNTIYF. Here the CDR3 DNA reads TGCGCCAGCAGCTTGGAGAACAGCTCTGGAAACACCATATATTTT.

CDR3 coding DNA: TGTGCCAGCAGCCAAGATTGGCGGGCCTACGAGCAGTACTTC. Translation gives CASSQDWRAYEQYF. J is TRBJ2-7 and V is TRBV14; D perhaps matches TRBD2 (5 bases). Germline-derived CDR1 and CDR2 are SGHDN and FVKESK. The germline V and J ends were trimmed by 0 bases and 2 bases, with 8 bases remaining between them. The CDR3 totals 14 residues. Full variable domain (missing parts from reference TRBV14 and TRBJ2-7): EAGVTQFPSHSVIEKGQTVTLRCDPISGHDNLYWYRRVMGKEIKFLLHFVKESKQDESGMPNNRFLAERTGGTYSTLKVQPAELEDSGVYFCASSQDWRAYEQYFGPGTRLTVT.

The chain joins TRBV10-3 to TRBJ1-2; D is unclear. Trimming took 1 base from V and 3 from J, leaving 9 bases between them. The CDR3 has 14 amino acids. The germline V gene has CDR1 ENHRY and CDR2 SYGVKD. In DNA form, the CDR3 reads TGTGCCATCAGTGAGTTTTTAGGAGACTATGGCTACACCTTC. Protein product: CAISEFLGDYGYTF.

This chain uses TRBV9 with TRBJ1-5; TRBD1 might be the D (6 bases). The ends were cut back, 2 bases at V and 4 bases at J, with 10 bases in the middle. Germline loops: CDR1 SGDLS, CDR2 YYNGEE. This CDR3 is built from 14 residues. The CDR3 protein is CASSVSGANQPQHF. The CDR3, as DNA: TGTGCCAGCAGCGTGTCAGGGGCTAATCAGCCCCAGCATTTT.

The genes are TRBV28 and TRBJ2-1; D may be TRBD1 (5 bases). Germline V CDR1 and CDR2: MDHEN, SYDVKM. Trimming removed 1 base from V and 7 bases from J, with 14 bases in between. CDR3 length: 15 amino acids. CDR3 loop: CASSLSAQGRNEQFF. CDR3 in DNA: TGTGCCAGCAGTTTATCAGCCCAGGGAAGGAATGAGCAGTTCTTC.